The clone carrying this TCR beta chain was seen just once. The CDR3 runs to 14 residues. Germline V gene lookup returns CDR1 SGHRS and CDR2 YFSETQ. The V and J ends lost 4 bases and 5 bases respectively, with 12 bases between them. This sample is part of a study of PD-L1 blockade in urothelial cancer. The overall study: Blood gave a median approximately 150,000 T cells.

Profiling relied on immunoSEQ multiplex PCR, and the TCRdb table lists in-frame clones only, not all of them. Found here are 35,000 to 55,000 clones, approximately 80% of them singletons; the top ten hold under 3%. This specimen was PBMCs, taken around atezolizumab (anti-PD-L1) treatment. The chain recombines TRBV5-1 with TRBJ2-2; D ambiguous. The sequence came from a man in his sixties or seventies with urothelial cancer. DNA of the CDR3: TGCGCCAGCAGCCTACCTCTGAGAACCGGGGAGCTGTTTTTT. Its translation: CASSLPLRTGELFF.